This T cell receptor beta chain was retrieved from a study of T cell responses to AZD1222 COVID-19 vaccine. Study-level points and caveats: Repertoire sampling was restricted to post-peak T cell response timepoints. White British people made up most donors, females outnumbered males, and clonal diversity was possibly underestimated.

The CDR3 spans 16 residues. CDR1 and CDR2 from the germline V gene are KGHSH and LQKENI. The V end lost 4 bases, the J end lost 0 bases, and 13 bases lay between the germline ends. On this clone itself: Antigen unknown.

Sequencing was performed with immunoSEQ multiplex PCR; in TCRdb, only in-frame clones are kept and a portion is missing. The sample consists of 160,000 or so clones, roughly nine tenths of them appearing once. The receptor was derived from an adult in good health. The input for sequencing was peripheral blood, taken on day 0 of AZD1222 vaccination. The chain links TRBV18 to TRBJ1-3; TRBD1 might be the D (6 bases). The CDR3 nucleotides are TGTGCCAGCTCACGGGGGCCAGCGAGCTCTGGAAACACCATATATTTT. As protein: CASSRGPASSGNTIYF. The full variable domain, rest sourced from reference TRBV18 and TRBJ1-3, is NAGVMQNPRHLVRRRGQEARLRCSPMKGHSHVYWYRQLPEEGLKFMVYLQKENIIDESGMPKERFSAEFPKEGPSILRIQQVVRGDSAAYFCASSRGPASSGNTIYFGEGSWLTVV.